This T cell receptor beta chain was profiled in a study of shared clonotypes between healthy human individuals. Study conclusions and caveats: Clonotype sharing across several donors was observed for about 5.2% of naive CD4 clonotypes.

Assay execution took place at the deep level. Each PCR replicate from the sorted subsets contained 150 to 250 ng DNA, which is 25,000 to 30,000 T cell genomes. Per the original data handling: Without quality scores, immunoSEQ junctional reads could not be filtered like full-length reads. Profiled with immunoSEQ multiplex PCR; TCRdb holds only in-frame clones, not every one. The V and J calls and the clone size are those of that table, but D and trimming were determined from the DNA. The profile shows millions of clones, about 94% of them singletons. In regard to this clone: Its antigen is still unknown.

Naive CD8 isolation took CD45RO-negative cells positively selected for CCR7 and excluded terminally differentiated effector memory CD45RA+ cells. The clonotype was recovered from a man between 18 and 35 years old in good health. Sample: naive CD8+ T cells sorted from blood.

CDR3: CASSLVGQGVEQYF. The CDR3 DNA sequence: TGTGCCAGCAGCTTAGTGGGACAGGGGGTAGAGCAGTACTTC. The chain uses TRBV7-9 and TRBJ2-7; TRBD1 matches at 11 bases. The CDR3 is 14 amino acids. Trimming took 1 base from V and 7 from J; bases not matched to a gene: 3. The V gene's germline CDR1 is SEHNR and CDR2 FQNEAQ (reference sequence).